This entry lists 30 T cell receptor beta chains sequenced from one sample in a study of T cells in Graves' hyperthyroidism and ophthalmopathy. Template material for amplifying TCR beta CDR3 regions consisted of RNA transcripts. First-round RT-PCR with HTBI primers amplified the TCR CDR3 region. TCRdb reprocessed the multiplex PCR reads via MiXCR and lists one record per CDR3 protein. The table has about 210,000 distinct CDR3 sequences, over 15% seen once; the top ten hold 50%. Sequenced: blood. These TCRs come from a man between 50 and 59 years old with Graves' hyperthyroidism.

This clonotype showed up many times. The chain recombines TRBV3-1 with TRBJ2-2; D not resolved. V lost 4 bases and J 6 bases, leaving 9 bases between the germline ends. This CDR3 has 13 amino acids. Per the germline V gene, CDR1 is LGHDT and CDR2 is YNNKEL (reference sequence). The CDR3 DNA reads TGTGCCAGCAGCCTAGCCGTGTCCGGGGAGCTGTTTTTT. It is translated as CASSLAVSGELFF.

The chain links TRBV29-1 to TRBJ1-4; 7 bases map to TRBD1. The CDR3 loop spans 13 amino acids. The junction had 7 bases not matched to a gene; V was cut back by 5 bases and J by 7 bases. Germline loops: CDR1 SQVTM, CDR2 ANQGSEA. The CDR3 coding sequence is TGCAGCGTTACTGGAGGGGGCTTTGAAAAACTGTTTTTT. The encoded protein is CSVTGGGFEKLFF. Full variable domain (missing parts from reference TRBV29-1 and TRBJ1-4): SAVISQKPSRDICQRGTSLTIQCQVDSQVTMMFWYRQQPGQSLTLIATANQGSEATYESGFVIDKFPISRPNLTFSTLTVSNMSPEDSSIYLCSVTGGGFEKLFFGSGTQLSVL.

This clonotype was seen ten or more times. The CDR3 here is CAISESSGGPYEQYF. CDR3 bases: TGTGCCATCAGTGAGTCCTCAGGGGGACCCTACGAGCAGTACTTC. The J gene is TRBJ2-7, the V gene TRBV10-3; TRBD1 matches 7 bases. The CDR3 is 15 residues long. The germline V gene encodes CDR1 ENHRY and CDR2 SYGVKD. V lost 0 bases and J lost 2; bases outside the gene matches: 4.

The DNA of the CDR3 is TGTGCCAGCAGCCAAGTCCAAGTGGCCGAAAACAATCAGCCCCAGCATTTT. Protein: CASSQVQVAENNQPQHF. The chain recombines TRBV4-2 with TRBJ1-5, with D hard to call. Trimming cost V 1 base and J 3 bases, with 16 bases left between them. The CDR3 is 17 residues long. Germline CDR1 is LGHNA and CDR2 is YNFKEQ.

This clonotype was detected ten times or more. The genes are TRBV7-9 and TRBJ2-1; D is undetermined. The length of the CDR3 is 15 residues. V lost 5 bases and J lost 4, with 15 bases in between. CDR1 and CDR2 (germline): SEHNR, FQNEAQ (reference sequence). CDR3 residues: CASSGSGRQYNEQFF. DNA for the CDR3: TGTGCCAGCAGCGGTAGTGGGCGGCAGTACAATGAGCAGTTCTTC.

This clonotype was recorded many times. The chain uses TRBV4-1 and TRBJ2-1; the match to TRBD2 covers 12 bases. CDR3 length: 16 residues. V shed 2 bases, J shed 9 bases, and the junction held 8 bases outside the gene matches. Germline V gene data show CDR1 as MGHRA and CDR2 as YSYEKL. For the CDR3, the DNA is TGCGCCAGCAGCCAAACTAGCGGGAGGTTGGGTACTGAGCAGTTCTTC. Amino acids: CASSQTSGRLGTEQFF.

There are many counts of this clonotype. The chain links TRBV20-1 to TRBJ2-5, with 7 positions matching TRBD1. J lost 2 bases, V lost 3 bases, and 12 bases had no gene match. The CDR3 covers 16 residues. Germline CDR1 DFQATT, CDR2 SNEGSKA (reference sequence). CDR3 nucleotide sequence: TGCAGTGCTAGCCGTGATCAAAGGGGGCAGCAAGAGACCCAGTACTTC. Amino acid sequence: CSASRDQRGQQETQYF.

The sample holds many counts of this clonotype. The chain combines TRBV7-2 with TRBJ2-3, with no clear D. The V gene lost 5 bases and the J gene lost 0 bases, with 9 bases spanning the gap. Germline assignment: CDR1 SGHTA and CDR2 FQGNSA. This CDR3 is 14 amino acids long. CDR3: CASSPGPSTDTQYF. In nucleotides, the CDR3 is TGTGCCAGCAGCCCCGGACCAAGCACAGATACGCAGTATTTT.

The chain's CDR3 is CASSLVLWLAGESGNNEQFF. Here the CDR3 DNA reads TGTGCCAGCAGCTTAGTTTTATGGCTAGCGGGAGAAAGTGGAAACAATGAGCAGTTCTTC. The chain carries TRBV11-3 and TRBJ2-1, with 10 bases identical to TRBD2. With V trimmed by 1 base and J by 5 bases, 17 bases remained unmatched. This CDR3 is built from 20 residues. CDR1 SGHNT and CDR2 YENEEA come from the germline V gene.

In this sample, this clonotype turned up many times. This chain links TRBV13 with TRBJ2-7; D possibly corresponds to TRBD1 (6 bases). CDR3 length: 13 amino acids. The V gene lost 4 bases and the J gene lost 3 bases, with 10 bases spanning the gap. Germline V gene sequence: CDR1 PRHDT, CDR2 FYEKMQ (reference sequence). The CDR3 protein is CASSYGQHYEQYF. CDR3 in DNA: TGTGCCAGCAGCTACGGACAGCACTACGAGCAGTACTTC.

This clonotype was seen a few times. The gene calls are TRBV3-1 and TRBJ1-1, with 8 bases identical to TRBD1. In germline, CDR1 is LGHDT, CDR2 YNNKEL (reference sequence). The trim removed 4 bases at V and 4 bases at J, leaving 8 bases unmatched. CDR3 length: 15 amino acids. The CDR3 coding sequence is TGTGCCAGCAGCCTACACAAGGACAGGGCCACTGAAGCTTTCTTT. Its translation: CASSLHKDRATEAFF.

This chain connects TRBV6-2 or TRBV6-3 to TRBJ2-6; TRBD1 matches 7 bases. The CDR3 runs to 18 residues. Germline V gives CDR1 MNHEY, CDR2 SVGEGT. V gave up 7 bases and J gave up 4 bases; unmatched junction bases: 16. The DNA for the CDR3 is TGTGCCAGCACTCCCGCCGGGCAGGGGGTGATCGGGGCCAACGTCCTGACTTTC. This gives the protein CASTPAGQGVIGANVLTF.

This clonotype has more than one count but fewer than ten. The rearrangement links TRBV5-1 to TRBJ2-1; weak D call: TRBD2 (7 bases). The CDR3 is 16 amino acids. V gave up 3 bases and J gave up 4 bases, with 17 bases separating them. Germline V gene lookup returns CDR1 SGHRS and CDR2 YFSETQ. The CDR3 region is CASSSPGRGGYNEQFF. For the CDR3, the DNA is TGCGCCAGCAGCTCGCCGGGGAGGGGGGGTTACAATGAGCAGTTCTTC. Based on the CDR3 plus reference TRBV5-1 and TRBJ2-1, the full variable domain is KAGVTQTPRYLIKTRGQQVTLSCSPISGHRSVSWYQQTPGQGLQFLFEYFSETQRNKGNFPGRFSGRQFSNSRSEMNVSTLELGDSALYLCASSSPGRGGYNEQFFGPGTRLTVL.

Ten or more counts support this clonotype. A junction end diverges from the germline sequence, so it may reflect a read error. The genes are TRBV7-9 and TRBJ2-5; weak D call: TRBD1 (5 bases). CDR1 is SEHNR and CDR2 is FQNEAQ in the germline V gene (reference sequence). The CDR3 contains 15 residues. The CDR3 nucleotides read TGTGCCAGCAACTTAGCTCCTCAGGGTGGGGAGACCCAGTACTTC. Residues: CASNLAPQGGETQYF.

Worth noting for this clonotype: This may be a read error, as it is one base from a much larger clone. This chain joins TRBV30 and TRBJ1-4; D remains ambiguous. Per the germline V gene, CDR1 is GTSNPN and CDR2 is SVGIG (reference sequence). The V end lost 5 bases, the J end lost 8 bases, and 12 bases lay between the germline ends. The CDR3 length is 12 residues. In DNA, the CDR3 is TGTGCCTGGGGGTCCATCGGCGAAAAACTGTTTTTT. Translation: CAWGSIGEKLFF.

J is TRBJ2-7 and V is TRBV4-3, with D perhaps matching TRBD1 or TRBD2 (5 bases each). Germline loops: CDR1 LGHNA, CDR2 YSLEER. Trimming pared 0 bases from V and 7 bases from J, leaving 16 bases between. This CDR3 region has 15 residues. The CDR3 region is CASSQEWTRGHEQYF. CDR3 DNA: TGCGCCAGCAGCCAAGAGTGGACAAGAGGGCATGAGCAGTACTTC.

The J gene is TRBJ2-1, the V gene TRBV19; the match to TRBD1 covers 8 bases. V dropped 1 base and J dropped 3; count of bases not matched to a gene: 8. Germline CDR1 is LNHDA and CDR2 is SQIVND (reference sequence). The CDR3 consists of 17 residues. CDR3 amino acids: CASSIGYRGRFYNEQFF. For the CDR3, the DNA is TGTGCCAGTAGTATAGGTTACAGGGGGAGGTTCTACAATGAGCAGTTCTTC.

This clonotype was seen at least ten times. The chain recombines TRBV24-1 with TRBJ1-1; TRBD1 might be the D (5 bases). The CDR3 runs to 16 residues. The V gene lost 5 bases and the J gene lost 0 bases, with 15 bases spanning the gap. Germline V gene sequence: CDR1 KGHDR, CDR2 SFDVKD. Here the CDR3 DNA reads TGTGCCACCAGTGGGGCAGGGTCGTATCTGAACACTGAAGCTTTCTTT. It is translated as CATSGAGSYLNTEAFF.

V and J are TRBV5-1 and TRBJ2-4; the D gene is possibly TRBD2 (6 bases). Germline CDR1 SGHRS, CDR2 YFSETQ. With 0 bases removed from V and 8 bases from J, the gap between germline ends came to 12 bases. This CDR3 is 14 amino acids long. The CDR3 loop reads CASSLGGLWYIQYF. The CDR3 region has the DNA TGCGCCAGCAGCTTGGGGGGACTCTGGTACATTCAGTACTTC.

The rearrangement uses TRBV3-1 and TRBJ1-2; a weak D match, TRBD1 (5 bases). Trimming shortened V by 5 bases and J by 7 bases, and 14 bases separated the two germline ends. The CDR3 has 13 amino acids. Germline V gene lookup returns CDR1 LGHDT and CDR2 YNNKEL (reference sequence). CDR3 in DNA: TGTGCCAGCAGCACCGACCAGGGCTCTGGCTACACCTTC. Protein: CASSTDQGSGYTF.

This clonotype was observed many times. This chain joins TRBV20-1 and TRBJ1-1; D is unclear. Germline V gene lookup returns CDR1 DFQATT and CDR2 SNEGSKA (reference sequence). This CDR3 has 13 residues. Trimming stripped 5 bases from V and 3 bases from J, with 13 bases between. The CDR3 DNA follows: TGCAGTGCTGCGATAGATACCTACACTGAAGCTTTCTTT. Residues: CSAAIDTYTEAFF.

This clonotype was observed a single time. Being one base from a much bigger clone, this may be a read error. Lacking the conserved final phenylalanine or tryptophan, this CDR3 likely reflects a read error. The CDR3 bases are TGTGCCAGCGGTTCCCCACCCAGCTATGGCTACACCCTC. It is translated as CASGSPPSYGYTL. V and J are TRBV2 and TRBJ1-2, with D unclear. Germline assignment: CDR1 SNHLY and CDR2 FYNNEI. This CDR3 is built from 13 residues. With 8 bases removed from V and 4 bases from J, the gap between germline ends came to 14 bases.

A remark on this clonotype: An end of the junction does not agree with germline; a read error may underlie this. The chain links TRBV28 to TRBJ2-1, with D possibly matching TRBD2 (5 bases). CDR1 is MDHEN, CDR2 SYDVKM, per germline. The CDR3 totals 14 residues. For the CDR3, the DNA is TGTGCCAGCAGAGGAGGCGGCTCCTACAATGAGGAGTTCTTC. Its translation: CASRGGGSYNEEFF. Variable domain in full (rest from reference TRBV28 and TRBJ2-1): DVKVTQSSRYLVKRTGEKVFLECVQDMDHENMFWYRQDPGLGLRLIYFSYDVKMKEKGDIPEGYSVSREKKERFSLILESASTNQTSMYLCASRGGGSYNEEFFGPGTRLTVL.

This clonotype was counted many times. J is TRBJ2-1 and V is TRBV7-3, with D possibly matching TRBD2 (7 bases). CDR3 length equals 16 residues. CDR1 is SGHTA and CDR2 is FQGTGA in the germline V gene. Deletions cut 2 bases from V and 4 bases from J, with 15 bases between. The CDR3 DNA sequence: TGTGCCAGCAGCTTAGGGGGCGGGAGTGTTTACAATGAGCAGTTCTTC. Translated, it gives CASSLGGGSVYNEQFF.

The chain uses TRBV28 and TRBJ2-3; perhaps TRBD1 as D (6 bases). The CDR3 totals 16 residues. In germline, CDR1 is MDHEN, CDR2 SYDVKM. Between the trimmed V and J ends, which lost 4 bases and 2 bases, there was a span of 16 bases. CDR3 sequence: CASSSTQGQITDTQYF. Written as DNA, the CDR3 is TGTGCCAGCAGTTCAACCCAGGGGCAGATCACAGATACGCAGTATTTT.

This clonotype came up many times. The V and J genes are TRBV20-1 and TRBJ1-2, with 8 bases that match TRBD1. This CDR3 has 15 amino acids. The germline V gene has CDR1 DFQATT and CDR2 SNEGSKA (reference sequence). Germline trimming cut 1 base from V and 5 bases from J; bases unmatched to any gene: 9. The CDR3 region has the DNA TGCAGTGCTAGAGTTCCCCAGGGGGCAGGGTATGGCTACACCTTC. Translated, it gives CSARVPQGAGYGYTF.

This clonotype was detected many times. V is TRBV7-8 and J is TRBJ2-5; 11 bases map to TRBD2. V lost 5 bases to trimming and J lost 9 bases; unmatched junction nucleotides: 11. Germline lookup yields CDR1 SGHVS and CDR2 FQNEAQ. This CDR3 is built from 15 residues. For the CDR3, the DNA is TGTGCCAGCAGCACCTTACTAGCGGGAGTCTCGTCCCAGTACTTC. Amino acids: CASSTLLAGVSSQYF.

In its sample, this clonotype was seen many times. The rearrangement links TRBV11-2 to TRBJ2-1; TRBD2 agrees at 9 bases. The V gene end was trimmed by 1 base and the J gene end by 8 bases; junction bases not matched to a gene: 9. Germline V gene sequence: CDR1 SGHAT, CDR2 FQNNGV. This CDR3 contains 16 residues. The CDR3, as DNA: TGTGCCAGCAGCTTAGGTAGCGGGGGCCCAATATATGAGCAGTTCTTC. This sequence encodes CASSLGSGGPIYEQFF.

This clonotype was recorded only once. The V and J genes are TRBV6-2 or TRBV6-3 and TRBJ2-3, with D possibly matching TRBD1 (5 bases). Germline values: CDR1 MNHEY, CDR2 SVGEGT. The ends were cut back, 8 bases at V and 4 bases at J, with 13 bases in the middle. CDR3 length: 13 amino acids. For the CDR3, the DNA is TGTGCCAGCTCTCAGGGTGGGGCAGATACGCAGTATTTT. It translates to CASSQGGADTQYF.

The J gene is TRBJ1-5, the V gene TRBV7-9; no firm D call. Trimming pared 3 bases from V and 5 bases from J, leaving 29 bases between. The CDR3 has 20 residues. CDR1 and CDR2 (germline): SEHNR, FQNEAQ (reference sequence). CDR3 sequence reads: CASSFTRTAYNEQFDQPQHF. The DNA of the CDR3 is TGTGCCAGCAGCTTCACCAGGACCGCCTACAATGAGCAGTTCGATCAGCCCCAGCATTTT.